Each of the 19 T cell receptor beta chains below was sequenced from the same sample in a study of T cells in Graves' hyperthyroidism and ophthalmopathy. The investigators amplified TCR beta CDR3 regions from RNA transcripts. HTBI primers were employed in a first-round RT-PCR of the TCR CDR3. One entry per CDR3 protein results from TCRdb running MiXCR on the multiplex PCR reads. The table includes 750,000 to 950,000 distinct CDR3 sequences, over 35% detected once. The sample comprised blood. These receptors originate from a man between 18 and 35 years old with Graves' hyperthyroidism.

DNA of the CDR3: TGCAGTGCGGACAGTGTAACTAATGAAAAACTGTTTTTT. It encodes CSADSVTNEKLFF. The rearrangement joins TRBV20-1 to TRBJ1-4; possibly TRBD1 for D (6 bases). This CDR3 has 13 amino acids. CDR1 is DFQATT, CDR2 SNEGSKA, per germline (reference sequence). Trimming shortened V by 6 bases and J by 1 base, and 9 bases separated the two germline ends.

This clonotype was counted only a few times. The gene calls are TRBV5-1 and TRBJ1-2; 10 nucleotides line up with TRBD1. The germline CDR1 and CDR2 sequences are SGHRS and YFSETQ. This CDR3 contains 15 residues. Trimming took 0 bases from V and 5 from J; bases not matched to a gene: 4. The CDR3 region has the DNA TGCGCCAGCAGCTTGGAACTGGACAGGGGGTATGGCTACACCTTC. Its protein product is CASSLELDRGYGYTF.

The rearrangement uses TRBV20-1 and TRBJ1-4; possible D gene TRBD1, 6 bases. The CDR3 covers 14 residues. The ends were cut back, 5 bases at V and 0 bases at J, with 10 bases in the middle. Germline CDR1 is DFQATT and CDR2 is SNEGSKA (reference sequence). The CDR3: CSAAGAATNEKLFF. The CDR3 nucleotides read TGCAGTGCTGCAGGGGCCGCAACTAATGAAAAACTGTTTTTT.

CDR3 region: CSVGRPTGGNEKLFF. The CDR3 bases are TGCAGCGTTGGGAGACCGACAGGGGGTAATGAAAAACTGTTTTTT. V gene TRBV29-1 combines with J gene TRBJ1-4, with TRBD1 matching 9 bases. CDR3 size: 15 residues. The germline CDR1 and CDR2 sequences are SQVTM and ANQGSEA. Trimming took 4 bases from V and 4 from J; bases not matched to a gene: 7.

This clonotype turned up a few times. Compared with germline, one end of the junction differs, possibly owing to a read error. This chain links TRBV5-5 with TRBJ2-5; D possibly matches TRBD1 or TRBD2 (5 bases each). Germline values: CDR1 SGHKS, CDR2 YYEKEE (reference sequence). The CDR3 length is 17 residues. CDR3 sequence (DNA): TGCGCCAGCAGCCAAGCCCCACCTGGGGGTACCGTCGGGACCCAGTACTTC. Translating gives CASSQAPPGGTVGTQYF.

At least ten counts were recorded for this clonotype. This chain uses TRBV7-2 with TRBJ2-5; 7 nucleotides agree with TRBD1. The V and J ends lost 1 base and 2 bases, in that order; junction bases with no gene match: 10. Germline lookup yields CDR1 SGHTA and CDR2 FQGNSA. The CDR3 is made up of 17 amino acids. This CDR3 reads CASSLDETGTEQETQYF. The CDR3 DNA reads TGTGCCAGCAGCTTAGACGAAACCGGGACAGAGCAAGAGACCCAGTACTTC.

The sample holds many counts of this clonotype. The V call is TRBV20-1, the J call TRBJ1-1, with D hard to call. Germline CDR1 and CDR2: DFQATT and SNEGSKA (reference sequence). The germline V and J ends were trimmed by 1 base and 1 base, with 10 bases remaining between them. This CDR3 contains 14 residues. CDR3 sequence: CSARVSRANTEAFF. As DNA, the CDR3 is TGCAGTGCTAGAGTGTCTCGGGCGAACACTGAAGCTTTCTTT.

The rearrangement joins TRBV11-2 to TRBJ1-1; 7 bases are shared with TRBD1. V lost 3 bases to trimming and J lost 11 bases; unmatched junction nucleotides: 12. CDR1 and CDR2 (germline): SGHAT, FQNNGV. The CDR3 runs 14 residues. CDR3 protein: CASSLTLGGAIAFF. The DNA of the CDR3 is TGTGCCAGCAGCTTGACTCTAGGGGGCGCGATTGCTTTCTTT.

The genes are TRBV10-3 and TRBJ1-5; D perhaps matches TRBD1 (5 bases). Germline CDR1 ENHRY, CDR2 SYGVKD. CDR3 length: 16 amino acids. The V end was cut by 0 bases, the J end by 0 bases, with 9 bases between. CDR3 sequence: CAISESIGDSNQPQHF. CDR3 nucleotides: TGTGCCATCAGTGAGTCGATAGGGGATAGCAATCAGCCCCAGCATTTT.

V usage is TRBV11-2 and J usage is TRBJ1-5, with D uncertain. Per the germline V gene, CDR1 is SGHAT and CDR2 is FQNNGV. V dropped 0 bases and J dropped 11 bases, with 14 bases sitting between them. The CDR3 totals 14 residues. The CDR3 DNA is TGTGCCAGCAGCTTAGAACTAGCGGAAGAGACCCAGCATTTT. It codes for CASSLELAEETQHF.

With regard to this clonotype: A read error may be the cause here, since a much bigger clone is one base away. The chain joins TRBV7-9 to TRBJ2-5; 8 nucleotides match TRBD2. The CDR3 has 14 amino acids. The germline V gene has CDR1 SEHNR and CDR2 FQNEAQ (reference sequence). V was clipped by 5 bases and J by 5 bases; unmatched bases: 7. This CDR3 reads CASSAVAGMETQYF. DNA for the CDR3: TGTGCCAGCAGCGCCGTAGCGGGGATGGAGACCCAGTACTTC. The variable domain in full, with the rest retrieved from reference TRBV7-9 and TRBJ2-5, is DTGVSQNPRHKITKRGQNVTFRCDPISEHNRLYWYRQTLGQGPEFLTYFQNEAQLEKSRLLSDRFSAERPKGSFSTLEIQRTEQGDSAMYLCASSAVAGMETQYFGPGTRLLVL.

Remarks on this clonotype: A read error may produce the germline difference seen at one junction end. V is TRBV15 and J is TRBJ2-5, with 10 bases lining up with TRBD2. Per germline, CDR1 LNHNV and CDR2 YYDKDF (reference sequence). The CDR3 has 15 amino acids. CDR3 protein: CASSQPSGGDPDQYF. As DNA, the CDR3 is TGTGCCAGCAGCCAACCCAGCGGGGGGGACCCGGACCAGTACTTC.

This chain uses TRBV5-1 with TRBJ2-7; 11 bases are a match to TRBD2. CDR1 and CDR2 (germline): SGHRS, YFSETQ. The J segment lost 3 bases and the V segment lost 0 bases, leaving 2 bases of the junction unmatched. The CDR3 is 15 residues long. The CDR3 here is CASSLGLAGYYEQYF. Here the CDR3 DNA reads TGCGCCAGCAGCTTGGGACTAGCGGGGTACTACGAGCAGTACTTC.

The chain joins TRBV6-5 to TRBJ2-7, with a possible D match to TRBD1 (6 bases). Per germline, CDR1 MNHEY and CDR2 SVGAGI. V was clipped by 10 bases and J by 6 bases, with 13 bases between them. There are 11 residues in the CDR3. The CDR3 loop reads CANPTGFEQYF. The CDR3 nucleotides read TGTGCCAACCCTACAGGGTTCGAGCAGTACTTC.

CDR3 region: CASSQDKGQGDEKLFF. CDR3 in DNA: TGTGCCAGCAGCCAAGATAAGGGACAGGGGGATGAAAAACTGTTTTTT. This chain links TRBV4-2 with TRBJ1-4, with 11 bases matching TRBD1. Germline loops: CDR1 LGHNA, CDR2 YNFKEQ. This CDR3 contains 16 residues. J gave up 6 bases and V 0 bases, and 3 bases lay outside the gene matches.

The CDR3 nucleotides read TGTGCCAGCAGCCAAGAAACCAGCGCAACCCAAGAGACCCAGTACTTC. It codes for CASSQETSATQETQYF. V and J are TRBV7-2 and TRBJ2-5; no reliable D call. Trimming stripped 5 bases from V and 1 base from J, with 17 bases between. Germline V gives CDR1 SGHTA, CDR2 FQGNSA. The CDR3 is 16 residues long.

The V gene is TRBV7-8, the J gene TRBJ2-7; the D gene is possibly TRBD2 (6 bases). Germline assignment: CDR1 SGHVS and CDR2 FQNEAQ. The CDR3 runs to 13 residues. Trimming left V 10 bases short and J 3 bases short, with 16 bases between. CDR3 sequence (DNA): TGTGCCATCATCCGAATGGGGGGCTACGAGCAGTACTTC. Its protein is CAIIRMGGYEQYF.

The chain employs TRBV7-9 and TRBJ1-2; D is undetermined. The V end lost 4 bases, the J end lost 6 bases, and 9 bases lay between the germline ends. This CDR3 region has 12 residues. Germline loops: CDR1 SEHNR, CDR2 FQNEAQ (reference sequence). CDR3 sequence reads: CASSSQTHGYTF. DNA for the CDR3: TGTGCCAGCAGCTCTCAGACACATGGCTACACCTTC.

The chain couples TRBV29-1 to TRBJ1-1; TRBD1 matches 7 bases. The germline CDR1 and CDR2 sequences are SQVTM and ANQGSEA. V shed 4 bases, J shed 1 base, and the junction held 12 bases outside the gene matches. There are 16 residues in the CDR3. CDR3 sequence reads: CSVGFPPGGGNTEAFF. DNA of the CDR3: TGCAGCGTTGGTTTCCCGCCAGGGGGGGGGAACACTGAAGCTTTCTTT.